This T cell receptor beta chain was recorded in a study of control samples from healthy donors and cancer patients. V was clipped by 3 bases and J by 1 base, with 6 bases between them. Germline CDR1 reads MNHEY; CDR2 reads SMNVEV (reference sequence). CDR3 length: 13 residues. This table comes from immunoSEQ multiplex PCR, and its TCRdb copy is limited to in-frame clones, with some not included. The table lists about 160,000 clones, about 94% of them singletons. This rearrangement joins TRBV27 to TRBJ1-1; D not resolved. The sequencing input was blood. This TCR came from a middle-aged woman in good health. CDR3 nucleotides: TGTGCCAGCAGTTTTAAAGGGAACACTGAAGCTTTCTTT. Translation: CASSFKGNTEAFF.